Listed here are 11 T cell receptor beta chains from one sample, sequenced in a study of low-dose radiotherapy and immunotherapy resistance in tumors. Both a constant-region primer and a V-primer adapter served to amplify TCRs across 15 to 25 PCR cycles. MiXCR, run by TCRdb on the reads, gives a single entry per CDR3 protein. The data hold about 47,000 distinct CDR3 sequences, with approximately 12% observed a single time. Time point reported: before trial treatment. This specimen consisted of PBMCs, obtained before treatment. These receptors all come from a female donor with ovarian cancer.

The V and J genes are TRBV18 and TRBJ2-1, with 9 bases fitting TRBD1. From germline, CDR1 is KGHSH and CDR2 LQKENI. The CDR3 runs 16 residues. Germline trimming cut 0 bases from V and 9 bases from J; bases unmatched to any gene: 9. The CDR3 region is CASSPPSRDRASEQFF. In DNA, the CDR3 is TGTGCCAGCTCACCACCGTCCCGGGACAGGGCCAGTGAGCAGTTCTTC.

In this sample, this clonotype turned up many times. In DNA form, the CDR3 reads TGTGCCAGCAAACCAAGGCTAGCGGGGGGGCCAGATACGCAGTATTTT. This codes for CASKPRLAGGPDTQYF. The chain uses TRBV12-3 or TRBV12-4 and TRBJ2-3; 12 nucleotides match TRBD2. The CDR3 runs to 16 residues. The V segment lost 7 bases and the J segment 4 bases; nucleotides outside the gene matches: 9.

This clonotype has more than one count but fewer than ten. A much larger clone sits a single nucleotide away, making a read error possible. This chain joins TRBV12-3 or TRBV12-4 and TRBJ2-7, with D possibly matching TRBD1 (7 bases). Trimming shortened V by 6 bases and J by 6 bases, and 12 bases separated the two germline ends. The CDR3 totals 12 residues. CDR3: CASSPQGGEQYF. DNA for the CDR3: TGTGCCAGCAGCCCCCAGGGGGGCGAGCAGTACTTC.

This clonotype was detected many times. This chain links TRBV13 with TRBJ1-2, with 10 bases fitting TRBD1. The ends lost 5 bases at V and 4 bases at J; junction bases unmatched: 7. CDR1 is PRHDT and CDR2 is FYEKMQ in the germline V gene (reference sequence). There are 15 residues in the CDR3. The CDR3 protein is CASSTDRGRGYGYTF. The CDR3 bases are TGTGCCAGCAGCACCGACAGGGGGCGCGGCTATGGCTACACCTTC. Supplemented by reference TRBV13 and TRBJ1-2, the full variable domain reads AAGVIQSPRHLIKEKRETATLKCYPIPRHDTVYWYQQGPGQDPQFLISFYEKMQSDKGSIPDRFSAQQFSDYHSELNMSSLELGDSALYFCASSTDRGRGYGYTFGSGTRLTVV.

This clonotype was counted many times. The chain combines TRBV5-4 with TRBJ2-1; D might be TRBD1 (5 bases). Trimming removed 4 bases at V and 0 bases at J, with 14 bases between. The CDR3 contains 16 residues. Germline V gives CDR1 SGHNT, CDR2 YYREEE (reference sequence). The CDR3 spells CASSLTGGSSYNEQFF. The CDR3 DNA is TGTGCCAGCAGCCTAACAGGCGGAAGCTCCTACAATGAGCAGTTCTTC.

This clonotype was seen at least ten times. V and J are TRBV29-1 and TRBJ2-7; the D call may be TRBD1 or TRBD2 (5 bases each). CDR1 is SQVTM, CDR2 ANQGSEA, per germline. V lost 4 bases and J 4 bases, leaving 14 bases between the germline ends. The CDR3 has 13 amino acids. CDR3 coding DNA: TGCAGCGTTGTGGGACCGCCGGGGTACGAGCAGTACTTC. It codes for CSVVGPPGYEQYF.

This clonotype was recorded at least ten times. The chain uses TRBV19 and TRBJ2-2, with unresolved D. V lost 8 bases, J lost 5 bases, and 6 bases lay in between. The CDR3 runs to 11 residues. The germline gives CDR1 LNHDA, CDR2 SQIVND (reference sequence). CDR3 protein: CASRKTGELFF. Here the CDR3 DNA reads TGTGCCAGTCGAAAAACCGGGGAGCTGTTTTTT. Complete variable domain (other parts from reference TRBV19 and TRBJ2-2): DGGITQSPKYLFRKEGQNVTLSCEQNLNHDAMYWYRQDPGQGLRLIYYSQIVNDFQKGDIAEGYSVSREKKESFPLTVTSAQKNPTAFYLCASRKTGELFFGEGSRLTVL.

This clonotype has at least ten counts. The V and J genes are TRBV12-3 or TRBV12-4 and TRBJ2-7, with 8 bases aligning to TRBD1. J lost 6 bases, V lost 6 bases, and 7 bases had no gene match. CDR3 size: 13 residues. The CDR3 coding sequence is TGTGCCAGCAGAGGGCAGGGGGCCTTCGAGCAGTACTTC. It encodes CASRGQGAFEQYF.

This clonotype was detected many times. The V gene is TRBV12-3 or TRBV12-4, the J gene TRBJ2-7, with a weak D call TRBD2 (6 bases). V shed 5 bases and J shed 3 bases, with 14 bases lying between them. The CDR3 totals 14 residues. The CDR3 nucleotides read TGTGCCAGCAGTCCCGGGACTCTTCGCTACGAGCAGTACTTC. Translated, it gives CASSPGTLRYEQYF.

A few counts support this clonotype. The V call is TRBV19, the J call TRBJ1-1; tentative D call: TRBD1 (6 bases). The V end was cut by 4 bases, the J end by 8 bases, with 14 bases between. The CDR3 loop spans 13 amino acids. From germline, CDR1 is LNHDA and CDR2 SQIVND (reference sequence). CDR3 in amino acids: CASSTLTGTEAFF. The CDR3 nucleotides read TGTGCCAGTAGTACACTAACCGGGACAGAAGCTTTCTTT.

This clonotype was recorded many times. The V gene is TRBV7-2, the J gene TRBJ2-1; perhaps D is TRBD1 or TRBD2 (5 bases each). V lost 5 bases and J lost 4, with 21 bases in between. The CDR3 runs to 17 residues. Per the germline V gene, CDR1 is SGHTA and CDR2 is FQGNSA. Written as DNA, the CDR3 is TGTGCCAGCAGCCGCAAACCGGGACCCACAGCTTACAATGAGCAGTTCTTC. This encodes CASSRKPGPTAYNEQFF.